The clone carrying this T cell receptor (beta chain) was recorded many times. Its antigen is not known. The data are from a study of shared clonotypes between healthy human individuals. Points from the study as a whole: Memory subsets generally showed smaller estimated richness than naive subsets did. Non-shared clonotypes had lower generation probabilities than clonotypes shared by all four sorted-subset donors.

Replicate sorted-subset PCRs were loaded with around 200 ng DNA, about 28,000 T cell genomes. Some clones are missing from TCRdb's copy, which holds only in-frame ones; the method was immunoSEQ multiplex PCR. Here the sample spans under 750,000 clones, about two thirds being singletons. Germline-derived CDR1 and CDR2 are SEHNR and FQNEAQ (reference sequence). This CDR3 has 16 residues. Unmatched junction bases numbered 13, after V lost 2 bases and J lost 8 bases. Material for sequencing was memory CD4+ T cells sorted from blood. Subset given: CD45RA-negative fraction. The chain couples TRBV7-9 to TRBJ1-1; 8 bases align to TRBD1. The TCR comes from a woman in her twenties or thirties in good health. In DNA, the CDR3 is TGTGCCAGCAGCTTATGGGGAGGACAGGGTGGGCTGGAAGCTTTCTTT. Protein: CASSLWGGQGGLEAFF.